The source of this T cell receptor beta chain is a study of patients and donors after allogeneic stem cell transplantation. Germline CDR1 is MNHNS and CDR2 is SASEGT. The CDR3 runs to 14 residues. The V and J ends lost 6 bases and 5 bases respectively, with 16 bases between them. Via MiXCR, TCRdb re-called the RT-PCR reads, giving one row per CDR3 protein. Among 900,000 to 1,000,000 distinct CDR3 sequences, 18% were seen once, and the ten largest hold about 6%. The receptor's source is a human donor who was either an allogeneic HSCT recipient or a stem cell or donor lymphocyte infusion donor (not recorded which). It is not recorded whose cells these are; they may come from a transplant donor. The rearrangement links TRBV6-1 to TRBJ2-5, with D tentatively TRBD2 (5 bases). Sequences were obtained from blood, either unsorted or a sorted T cell fraction (not recorded which). The CDR3 bases are TGTGCCAGCAGCGCCGGGGTTGGCCCGGAGACCCAGTACTTC. It is translated as CASSAGVGPETQYF.